These 31 T cell receptor beta chains were sequenced from one sample in a study of beta chain features in type 1 diabetes (dated by TCRdb to the late 2010s). Libraries were built with the immunoSEQ multiplex PCR assay. All of the isolated RNA was reverse transcribed with the High Capacity cDNA Reverse Transcription Kit, so expressed TCRB transcripts were sequenced. TCRdb provides this immuneACCESS table in a form limited to in-frame rearrangements. Some clones are lacking; in checked studies, under half of them reflect an unresolved V gene, and why the rest are absent is not known. The sample includes about 350,000 clones, with around a fifth observed a single time. The biggest ten clones account for roughly 0.045% of the sample. The specimen sequenced was naive CD4+ T cells from blood. The cell subset or site tag for this specimen amounts to: true naive CD4+ T cells. Receptors originate from a woman between 18 and 29 years old in good health.

This clone was observed a few times. V gene TRBV6-6 combines with J gene TRBJ1-2, with 9 bases aligning to TRBD1. Germline assignment: CDR1 MNHNY and CDR2 SVGAGI (reference sequence). The CDR3 sequence is 14 residues long. The ends lost 6 bases at V and 2 bases at J; junction bases unmatched: 4. The CDR3: CASSRQGENYGYTF. The CDR3 DNA follows: TGTGCCAGCAGCAGACAGGGGGAGAACTATGGCTACACCTTC.

The genes are TRBV12-2 and TRBJ1-5; no DNA check was done on the table's D call, TRBD1. TRBV12-2 is a pseudogene. The CDR3 sequence is 14 residues long. For the CDR3, the DNA is TGTGCAAGTCGCTTAGACAGGGGCAATCAGCCCCAGCATTTT. It is translated as CASRLDRGNQPQHF.

This clone occurred a few times. This chain uses TRBV5-1 with TRBJ1-2, with 9 bases identical to TRBD1. The CDR3 runs to 12 residues. V was pared by 3 bases and J by 6 bases, with 0 bases of the junction left unmatched. Germline V lookup: CDR1 SGHRS, CDR2 YFSETQ. The CDR3 bases are TGCGCCAGCAGCTGGGACAGGGATGGCTACACCTTC. It encodes CASSWDRDGYTF.

The J gene is TRBJ1-5, the V gene TRBV4-1; a possible D gene is TRBD1 (6 bases). CDR3 length equals 14 residues. V was clipped by 4 bases and J by 9 bases, with 16 bases between them. Germline loops: CDR1 MGHRA, CDR2 YSYEKL. The CDR3 nucleotides are TGCGCCAGCAGCCCTGGGACATACCCCTCGCCCCAGCATTTT. This codes for CASSPGTYPSPQHF.

This clone was observed a few times. V usage is TRBV12-5 and J usage is TRBJ1-5; possible D gene TRBD1, 5 bases. This CDR3 spans 17 amino acids. Deletions cut 6 bases from V and 3 bases from J, with 21 bases between. Germline V gene data show CDR1 as LGHNT and CDR2 as FRNRAP. In nucleotides, the CDR3 is TGTGCTAGTGGCCTCACCCTTCACCAGGGTTCCAATCAGCCCCAGCATTTT. Residues: CASGLTLHQGSNQPQHF.

The chain carries TRBV5-1 and TRBJ1-6; TRBD1 matches at 7 bases. With V trimmed by 1 base and J by 10 bases, 8 bases remained unmatched. This CDR3 has 15 residues. Per germline, CDR1 SGHRS and CDR2 YFSETQ. DNA for the CDR3: TGCGCCAGCAGCTTGACCGGACAGGAACGCTCACCCCTCCACTTT. Translation: CASSLTGQERSPLHF.

The gene calls are TRBV5-6 and TRBJ1-2; 9 nucleotides agree with TRBD1. With 4 bases clipped from V and 4 bases from J, the junction kept 5 bases outside the gene matches. The CDR3 has 14 residues. Germline CDR1 is SGHDT and CDR2 is YYEEEE. The chain's CDR3 is CASSGDRESYGYTF. In DNA, the CDR3 is TGTGCCAGCAGCGGGGACAGGGAGAGCTATGGCTACACCTTC.

This rearrangement joins TRBV7-9 to TRBJ2-3, with 12 nucleotides matching TRBD2. V dropped 5 bases and J dropped 5; count of bases not matched to a gene: 8. The germline gives CDR1 SEHNR, CDR2 FQNEAQ (reference sequence). The CDR3 sequence is 16 residues long. CDR3 amino acids: CASSPRLAGVVDTQYF. In DNA form, the CDR3 reads TGTGCCAGCAGCCCAAGACTAGCGGGGGTGGTAGATACGCAGTATTTT. Drawing the rest from reference TRBV7-9 and TRBJ2-3, the complete variable domain is DTGVSQNPRHKITKRGQNVTFRCDPISEHNRLYWYRQTLGQGPEFLTYFQNEAQLEKSRLLSDRFSAERPKGSFSTLEIQRTEQGDSAMYLCASSPRLAGVVDTQYFGPGTRLTVL.

This clone was counted a few times. V gene TRBV5-1 combines with J gene TRBJ2-7, with no clear D. Germline CDR1 is SGHRS and CDR2 is YFSETQ. V lost 0 bases to trimming and J lost 5 bases, with 6 bases between them. CDR3 size: 12 residues. Here the CDR3 reads CASSLVSDEQYF. DNA of the CDR3: TGCGCCAGCAGCTTGGTTTCAGACGAGCAGTACTTC.

For the CDR3, the DNA is TGTGCCAGCAGTGAGGGGGCGGGCTATGGCTACACCTTC. Protein: CASSEGAGYGYTF. The chain links TRBV7-9 to TRBJ1-2, with 7 bases matching TRBD1. This CDR3 is built from 13 residues. Germline V gene sequence: CDR1 SEHNR, CDR2 FQNEAQ (reference sequence). Trimming cost V 6 bases and J 4 bases; bases outside gene matches: 5.

This clone occurred a few times. V usage is TRBV13 and J usage is TRBJ1-1, with 10 bases fitting TRBD1. Losses at the gene ends were 5 bases for V and 4 bases for J; bases not matched to a gene: 10. This CDR3 is 16 amino acids long. CDR1 PRHDT and CDR2 FYEKMQ come from the germline V gene (reference sequence). The CDR3 is CASSPRQGAGGTEAFF. Here the CDR3 DNA reads TGTGCCAGCAGCCCCCGACAGGGGGCCGGGGGCACTGAAGCTTTCTTT.

This clone was seen more than once but under ten times. V usage is TRBV7-2 and J usage is TRBJ1-1; 7 bases are shared with TRBD1. Germline trimming cut 1 base from V and 2 bases from J; bases unmatched to any gene: 4. The CDR3 is 15 amino acids. The germline gives CDR1 SGHTA, CDR2 FQGNSA. CDR3 in DNA: TGTGCCAGCAGCTTAGAAGCAGGGGGAAACACTGAAGCTTTCTTT. It is translated as CASSLEAGGNTEAFF.

This clone was counted between two and nine times. The chain combines TRBV11-2 with TRBJ1-2, with TRBD1 matching 10 bases. The CDR3 spans 16 residues. The germline V gene has CDR1 SGHAT and CDR2 FQNNGV. The junction had 7 bases not matched to a gene; V was cut back by 5 bases and J by 1 base. The CDR3 nucleotides read TGTGCCAGCAGCCGCAAGACAGGGGGCATTAACTATGGCTACACCTTC. This encodes CASSRKTGGINYGYTF.

The chain recombines TRBV25-1 with TRBJ2-7; 10 bases line up with TRBD2. The CDR3 contains 16 residues. Germline lookup yields CDR1 MGHDK and CDR2 SYGVNS. Germline trimming cut 2 bases from V and 6 bases from J; bases unmatched to any gene: 10. The CDR3 spells CASSEQSSGSFAEQYF. CDR3 sequence (DNA): TGTGCCAGCAGTGAACAATCTAGCGGGAGTTTCGCCGAGCAGTACTTC.

The rearrangement links TRBV19 to TRBJ1-3; no firm D call. V shed 5 bases and J shed 0 bases, with 14 bases lying between them. The germline CDR1 and CDR2 sequences are LNHDA and SQIVND (reference sequence). The CDR3 runs to 16 residues. CDR3 sequence reads: CASSSLTSSSGNTIYF. Here the CDR3 DNA reads TGTGCCAGTAGTTCCTTAACGAGTAGCTCTGGAAACACCATATATTTT.

V and J are TRBV13 and TRBJ2-1; 10 nucleotides align to TRBD2. The CDR3 has 17 residues. Germline CDR1 reads PRHDT; CDR2 reads FYEKMQ (reference sequence). The ends lost 1 base at V and 10 bases at J; junction bases unmatched: 13. CDR3: CASSLALVSGGPGEQFF. DNA of the CDR3: TGTGCCAGCAGCTTAGCCCTTGTTAGCGGGGGGCCGGGGGAGCAGTTCTTC.

As DNA, the CDR3 is TGCGCCAGCAGCCAAGATCAGGGTGACTCCTACAATGAGCAGTTCTTC. As protein: CASSQDQGDSYNEQFF. The chain employs TRBV4-3 and TRBJ2-1; D is possibly TRBD1 (5 bases). Germline V gives CDR1 LGHNA, CDR2 YSLEER. Between the trimmed V and J ends, which lost 0 bases and 0 bases, there was a span of 9 bases. The CDR3 is 16 amino acids.

The V and J genes are TRBV7-8 and TRBJ2-5; 7 bases fit TRBD2. The CDR3 contains 17 residues. Unmatched junction bases numbered 11, after V lost 2 bases and J lost 2 bases. CDR1 is SGHVS, CDR2 FQNEAQ, per germline. CDR3 loop: CASSLRVTSRTQETQYF. In nucleotides, the CDR3 is TGTGCCAGCAGCTTAAGGGTGACTAGCAGGACTCAAGAGACCCAGTACTTC.

The chain combines TRBV4-2 with TRBJ2-2; the match to TRBD1 covers 11 bases. V lost 3 bases to trimming and J lost 4 bases; unmatched junction nucleotides: 4. Germline V CDR1 and CDR2: LGHNA, YNFKEQ. The CDR3 length is 16 residues. CDR3 DNA sequence: TGTGCCAGCAGCCAGTGGACAGGGGGCGGCACCGGGGAGCTGTTTTTT. Encoded protein: CASSQWTGGGTGELFF.

The rearrangement joins TRBV28 to TRBJ1-1; perhaps TRBD1 as D (5 bases). Germline CDR1 MDHEN, CDR2 SYDVKM. The CDR3 is made up of 15 amino acids. V was trimmed by 3 bases and J by 4 bases, leaving 15 bases between them. This CDR3 is CASSFGGTLSTEAFF. For the CDR3, the DNA is TGTGCCAGCAGTTTCGGGGGGACTTTGAGCACTGAAGCTTTCTTT.

The chain employs TRBV19 and TRBJ2-1; a possible D gene is TRBD2 (5 bases). V lost 5 bases and J lost 5, with 13 bases in between. The CDR3 consists of 14 residues. Looked up from germline, CDR1 is LNHDA and CDR2 is SQIVND (reference sequence). The CDR3 here is CASSPQTTNNEQFF. CDR3 nucleotide sequence: TGTGCCAGTAGTCCTCAGACTACTAACAATGAGCAGTTCTTC. Full variable domain (remainder filled in from reference TRBV19 and TRBJ2-1): DGGITQSPKYLFRKEGQNVTLSCEQNLNHDAMYWYRQDPGQGLRLIYYSQIVNDFQKGDIAEGYSVSREKKESFPLTVTSAQKNPTAFYLCASSPQTTNNEQFFGPGTRLTVL.

The chain links TRBV11-2 to TRBJ2-7; D gene unclear. The length of the CDR3 is 15 residues. V shed 1 base and J shed 2 bases, with 12 bases lying between them. Germline V gene data show CDR1 as SGHAT and CDR2 as FQNNGV. The CDR3 spells CASSLGPGLAYEQYF. In nucleotides, the CDR3 is TGTGCCAGCAGCTTAGGGCCAGGCCTGGCCTACGAGCAGTACTTC. The whole variable domain, filled in from reference TRBV11-2 and TRBJ2-7, reads EAGVAQSPRYKIIEKRQSVAFWCNPISGHATLYWYQQILGQGPKLLIQFQNNGVVDDSQLPKDRFSAERLKGVDSTLKIQPAKLEDSAVYLCASSLGPGLAYEQYFGPGTRLTVT.

The CDR3 reads CASSLQGQRGETQYF. The CDR3 DNA reads TGTGCCAGCAGCTTACAAGGTCAGCGGGGAGAGACCCAGTACTTC. This chain connects TRBV7-3 to TRBJ2-5; 7 bases fit TRBD2. After removal of 2 bases from V and 4 bases from J, the junction contained 7 bases not matched to a gene. This CDR3 is built from 15 residues. The germline CDR1 and CDR2 sequences are SGHTA and FQGTGA.

A few counts support this clone. This sequence joins TRBV7-2 and TRBJ2-4, with 8 bases fitting TRBD1. Germline V gives CDR1 SGHTA, CDR2 FQGNSA. The CDR3 contains 15 residues. V lost 0 bases and J lost 9; bases outside the gene matches: 7. The CDR3 region has the DNA TGTGCCAGCAGCTTAGCCGGCAGGGGGCAAGGCATTCAGTACTTC. Translating it yields CASSLAGRGQGIQYF.

This clone showed up just a few times. The rearrangement links TRBV5-4 to TRBJ1-1; D is possibly TRBD1 (6 bases). Germline V gene data show CDR1 as SGHNT and CDR2 as YYREEE (reference sequence). Trimming took 2 bases from V and 6 from J, leaving 8 bases between them. The CDR3 covers 12 residues. The CDR3 coding sequence is TGTGCCAGCAGCTTCAGGGGATCTGAAGCTTTCTTT. This translates into CASSFRGSEAFF.

V is TRBV9 and J is TRBJ2-2; TRBD1 matches 8 bases. V lost 1 base to trimming and J lost 5 bases; unmatched junction nucleotides: 4. Germline CDR1 is SGDLS and CDR2 is YYNGEE. The CDR3 totals 15 residues. The CDR3 loop reads CASSVTDRETGELFF. The CDR3 DNA sequence: TGTGCCAGCAGCGTAACGGACAGGGAGACCGGGGAGCTGTTTTTT.

This clone was found a few times. Other DNA sequences of this sample code for an identical CDR3. The genes are TRBV7-3 and TRBJ2-1; TRBD2 aligns across 14 bases. Germline CDR1 and CDR2: SGHTA and FQGTGA. The ends lost 4 bases at V and 7 bases at J; junction bases unmatched: 3. This CDR3 is built from 15 residues. CDR3 residues: CASSSGLAGGNEQFF. For the CDR3, the DNA is TGTGCCAGCAGCTCCGGACTAGCGGGAGGTAATGAGCAGTTCTTC.

This clone was recorded a few times. The chain couples TRBV5-4 to TRBJ2-3, with 7 bases matching TRBD1. The CDR3 covers 16 residues. V was clipped by 4 bases and J by 2 bases; unmatched bases: 10. The germline V gene has CDR1 SGHNT and CDR2 YYREEE (reference sequence). The CDR3 loop reads CASSMRRDSVTDTQYF. The DNA of the CDR3 is TGTGCCAGCAGCATGAGACGGGACAGTGTCACAGATACGCAGTATTTT.

This clone turned up a few times. The chain combines TRBV9 with TRBJ2-3, with D possibly matching TRBD2 (5 bases). V shed 2 bases and J shed 4 bases, with 11 bases lying between them. Germline CDR1 SGDLS, CDR2 YYNGEE. The CDR3 covers 14 residues. CDR3 loop: CASSVGGPADTQYF. CDR3 DNA: TGTGCCAGCAGCGTCGGAGGTCCCGCAGATACGCAGTATTTT.

The table lists this clone with a few counts. This chain uses TRBV5-1 with TRBJ2-1, with D hard to call. Germline V CDR1 and CDR2: SGHRS, YFSETQ. The germline V and J ends were trimmed by 0 bases and 6 bases, with 16 bases remaining between them. CDR3 length: 16 amino acids. This CDR3 reads CASSLVGGPSGNEQFF. CDR3 coding DNA: TGCGCCAGCAGCTTGGTCGGCGGTCCGAGTGGCAATGAGCAGTTCTTC. Together with reference TRBV5-1 and TRBJ2-1, the CDR3 gives the full variable domain: KAGVTQTPRYLIKTRGQQVTLSCSPISGHRSVSWYQQTPGQGLQFLFEYFSETQRNKGNFPGRFSGRQFSNSRSEMNVSTLELGDSALYLCASSLVGGPSGNEQFFGPGTRLTVL.

The chain is built from TRBV7-2 and TRBJ1-3; D gene ambiguous. Trimming removed 3 bases at V and 0 bases at J, with 9 bases between. The CDR3 runs to 15 residues. From germline, CDR1 is SGHTA and CDR2 FQGNSA. The CDR3 coding sequence is TGTGCCAGCAGCTTCGGCCCGGGCTCTGGAAACACCATATATTTT. It is translated as CASSFGPGSGNTIYF. Full variable domain (outside the CDR3, taken from reference TRBV7-2 and TRBJ1-3): GAGVSQSPSNKVTEKGKDVELRCDPISGHTALYWYRQSLGQGLEFLIYFQGNSAPDKSGLPSDRFSAERTGGSVSTLTIQRTQQEDSAVYLCASSFGPGSGNTIYFGEGSWLTVV.